These T cell receptor beta chains were read from a single sample in a study of blood T cell repertoires in COVID-19. Sequenced by immunoSEQ multiplex PCR; TCRdb stores in-frame clones only, minus some. Of about 200,000 clones listed, more than 75% are singletons. The sample taken for sequencing was peripheral blood. All receptors come from a human donor in a cohort sampled during active COVID-19. CDR3s include the opening cysteine and the closing phenylalanine or tryptophan. Fields, in order: D gene, clone size, J gene, V gene, CDR3 protein, CDR3 DNA. The D gene is left open where the match is weak. Some rows have no size entry. The others give once, few or many, or a class for an expanded clone.

. | . | TRBJ2-1 | TRBV13 | CASSLVSGRAEQFF | TGTGCCAGCAGCTTAGTTTCTGGGCGGGCTGAGCAGTTCTTC
. | few | TRBJ1-5 | TRBV27 | CASRPGQRNQPQHF | TGTGCCAGCAGACCTGGACAGCGCAATCAGCCCCAGCATTTT
. | . | TRBJ2-2 | TRBV28 | CASSPPSRAFWSTGELFF | TGTGCCAGCAGTCCCCCGTCCAGGGCGTTCTGGAGCACCGGGGAGCTGTTTTTT
TRBD1 | . | TRBJ1-5 | TRBV30 | CAWSRQGGQPQHF | TGTGCCTGGAGTAGACAGGGCGGCCAGCCCCAGCATTTT
TRBD2 | few | TRBJ2-7 | TRBV5-6 | CASSLAGGVHYEQYF | TGTGCCAGCAGCTTGGCGGGAGGGGTCCACTACGAGCAGTACTTC
. | . | TRBJ1-3 | TRBV7-2 | CASSIEHYSGNTIYF | TGTGCCAGCAGCATTGAACATTACTCTGGAAACACCATATATTTT
TRBD2 | once | TRBJ2-7 | TRBV24-1 | CATLRTSLSSYEQYF | TGTGCCACCCTCAGGACTAGCCTTAGCTCCTACGAGCAGTACTTC
TRBD1 | . | TRBJ1-3 | TRBV12-5 | CASGPTGGPGNTIYF | TGTGCTAGTGGCCCGACAGGGGGCCCTGGAAACACCATATATTTT
TRBD1 | . | TRBJ1-2 | TRBV5-1 | CASSLLGQSGYTF | TGCGCCAGCAGCTTGTTGGGACAGAGTGGCTACACCTTC
. | . | TRBJ2-1 | TRBV5-1 | CASSLGQRLYHNEQFF | TGCGCCAGCAGCCTCGGACAGAGACTATATCACAATGAGCAGTTCTTC
TRBD2 | . | TRBJ2-1 | TRBV2 | CASSETTTGGEQFF | TGTGCCAGCAGTGAAACCACCACGGGGGGTGAGCAGTTCTTC
TRBD2 | . | TRBJ2-1 | TRBV6-2/TRBV6-3 | CASSYRTSGSSSYNEQFF | TGTGCCAGCAGTTATAGAACTAGCGGGAGTTCCTCCTACAATGAGCAGTTCTTC
TRBD1 | . | TRBJ1-5 | TRBV6-6 | CASSPDRGDQPQHF | TGTGCCAGCAGCCCAGACAGGGGCGATCAGCCCCAGCATTTT
TRBD1 | few | TRBJ1-5 | TRBV9 | CASSKGASNQPQHF | TGTGCCAGCAGTAAGGGGGCCAGCAATCAGCCCCAGCATTTT
TRBD1 | . | TRBJ2-3 | TRBV6-6 | CASSRGQGGDTQYF | TGTGCCAGCAGCCGTGGACAGGGGGGAGATACGCAGTATTTT
TRBD2 | . | TRBJ2-1 | TRBV5-1 | CASSLVGGVHEQFF | TGCGCCAGCAGCTTGGTCGGGGGGGTTCATGAGCAGTTCTTC
. | . | TRBJ1-1 | TRBV5-5 | CASSFGQFNTEAFF | TGTGCCAGCAGCTTCGGACAGTTCAACACTGAAGCTTTCTTT
TRBD1 | . | TRBJ2-2 | TRBV27 | CASSHGQGAAGELFF | TGTGCCAGCAGTCACGGACAGGGGGCGGCCGGGGAGCTGTTTTTT
TRBD1 | . | TRBJ1-1 | TRBV7-9 | CASSSIGQGRHTEAFF | TGTGCCAGCAGCTCTATCGGACAGGGCCGACACACTGAAGCTTTCTTT
TRBD2 | . | TRBJ2-1 | TRBV28 | CASSFPSGRDNEQFF | TGTGCCAGCAGTTTTCCTAGCGGGAGGGACAATGAGCAGTTCTTC
. | . | TRBJ2-2 | TRBV10-3 | CAISERLGGTNTGELFF | TGTGCCATCAGTGAACGACTTGGCGGGACGAACACCGGGGAGCTGTTTTTT
TRBD2 | . | TRBJ2-7 | TRBV27 | CAGGGAAGLAYEQYF | TGTGCCGGGGGGGGCGCCGCGGGACTAGCCTACGAGCAGTACTTC
TRBD2 | once | TRBJ2-2 | TRBV5-1 | CASSLLLAGRSPGELFF | TGCGCCAGCAGCTTGTTACTAGCGGGCAGAAGTCCCGGGGAGCTGTTTTTT
TRBD2 | . | TRBJ2-5 | TRBV5-8 | CASSLGLAGVNQETQYF | TGTGCCAGCAGCTTGGGTCTAGCGGGAGTGAACCAAGAGACCCAGTACTTC
TRBD2 | . | TRBJ2-2 | TRBV28 | CASSFGLAGTGAGELFF | TGTGCCAGCAGTTTTGGGTTAGCGGGAACCGGGGCCGGGGAGCTGTTTTTT
. | few | TRBJ1-6 | TRBV18 | CASSPNRGGIGSPLHF | TGTGCCAGCTCCCCGAACAGAGGGGGTATAGGTTCACCCCTCCACTTT
. | . | TRBJ1-2 | TRBV7-9 | CASSLGTGQYGYTF | TGTGCCAGCAGCTTAGGTACAGGGCAGTATGGCTACACCTTC
. | . | TRBJ1-2 | TRBV5-6 | CASSSDTWGGYTF | TGTGCCAGCAGCTCGGACACATGGGGAGGCTACACCTTC